This T cell receptor beta chain is drawn from a study of response to subunit inactivated influenza vaccine. Only a few counts were recorded for this clonotype. Its specificity is not known. Study-wide points: Authors suggested that a seasonal influenza vaccination recruits few new T cells each time.

Using its own MiXCR run on the RT-PCR reads, TCRdb lists one record per CDR3 protein. Here the sample spans about 650,000 distinct CDR3 sequences, approximately 14% being singletons. CDR3 size: 13 residues. With 3 bases clipped from V and 5 bases from J, the junction kept 3 bases outside the gene matches. Germline assignment: CDR1 SGHTA and CDR2 FQGTGA. The sequencing here drew on PBMCs from blood, taken less than 13 days after vaccination. This chain uses TRBV7-3 with TRBJ2-5; 7 bases map to TRBD1. This sequence was found in a man between 45 and 60 years old who received an inactivated influenza vaccine. CDR3: CASSFDRDETQYF. In DNA form, the CDR3 reads TGTGCCAGCAGCTTCGACAGGGACGAGACCCAGTACTTC.